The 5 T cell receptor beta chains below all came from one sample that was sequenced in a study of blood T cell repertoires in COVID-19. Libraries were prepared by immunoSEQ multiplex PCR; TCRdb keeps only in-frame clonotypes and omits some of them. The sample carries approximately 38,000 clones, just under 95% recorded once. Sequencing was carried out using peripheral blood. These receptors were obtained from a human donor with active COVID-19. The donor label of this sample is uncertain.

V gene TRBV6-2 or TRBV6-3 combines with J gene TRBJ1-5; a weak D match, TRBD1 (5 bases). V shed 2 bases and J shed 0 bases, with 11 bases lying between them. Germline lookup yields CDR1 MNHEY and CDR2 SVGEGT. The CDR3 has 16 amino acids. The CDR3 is CASSYVRGNSNQPQHF. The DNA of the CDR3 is TGTGCCAGCAGTTACGTTAGGGGAAATAGCAATCAGCCCCAGCATTTT.

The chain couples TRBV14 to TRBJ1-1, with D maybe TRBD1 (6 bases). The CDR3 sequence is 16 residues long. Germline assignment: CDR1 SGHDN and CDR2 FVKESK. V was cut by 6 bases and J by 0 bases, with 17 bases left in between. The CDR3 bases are TGTGCCAGCAGAGAAGGGGGTCCCCTCATGAACACTGAAGCTTTCTTT. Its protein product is CASREGGPLMNTEAFF.

In nucleotides, the CDR3 is TGTGCCAGCAGTTACGACAGGGGGGGGACCCAGTACTTC. It is translated as CASSYDRGGTQYF. This rearrangement joins TRBV6-5 to TRBJ2-5; 9 bases map to TRBD1. The CDR3 is 13 residues long. Germline V gives CDR1 MNHEY, CDR2 SVGAGI. The J segment lost 7 bases and the V segment lost 2 bases, leaving 2 bases of the junction unmatched.

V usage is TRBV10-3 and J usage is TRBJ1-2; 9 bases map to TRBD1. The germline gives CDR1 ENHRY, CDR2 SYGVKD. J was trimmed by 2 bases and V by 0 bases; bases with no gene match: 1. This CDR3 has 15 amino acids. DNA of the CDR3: TGTGCCATCAGTGAGTCGGGACAGGGAAACTATGGCTACACCTTC. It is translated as CAISESGQGNYGYTF.

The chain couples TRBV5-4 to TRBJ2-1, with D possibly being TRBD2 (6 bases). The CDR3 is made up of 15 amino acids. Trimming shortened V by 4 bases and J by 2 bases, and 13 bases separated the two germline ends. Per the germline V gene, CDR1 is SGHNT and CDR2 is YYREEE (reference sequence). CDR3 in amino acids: CASSQKASAYNEQFF. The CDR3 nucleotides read TGTGCCAGCAGCCAGAAGGCTAGCGCCTACAATGAGCAGTTCTTC.